Listed below are T cell receptor beta chains from one sample, sequenced in a study of T-cell reconstitution after alpha-beta-depleted transplantation in children. TCRdb reprocessed the PCR reads with MiXCR, giving one entry per CDR3 protein. The data hold some 240,000 distinct CDR3 sequences, with around 9.7% observed a single time. The source was PBMCs from the stem cell graft donor, collected from the stem cell graft. The receptors were gathered from a human donor who donated a stem cell graft to a child with SCID. Each CDR3 is given with its conserved first and last residue. Fields, in order: J gene, D gene, V gene, clone size, CDR3 length, CDR3 protein, CDR3 DNA. D genes are given only for firm matches. Sizes are listed as once, few, many, or a class for an expanded clone.

TRBJ2-7	TRBD1	TRBV5-1	many	16	CASSLSPGQVPYEQYF	TGCGCCAGCAGCTTGTCGCCCGGACAGGTGCCCTACGAGCAGTACTTC
TRBJ1-1	NA	TRBV20-1	many	14	CSARGRRANTEAFF	TGCAGTGCTAGAGGGAGGCGGGCGAACACTGAAGCTTTCTTT
TRBJ2-3	TRBD2	TRBV29-1	many	16	CSVGSSSGGLPDTQYF	TGCAGCGTTGGGTCCTCTAGCGGGGGGTTACCAGATACGCAGTATTTT
TRBJ2-5	NA	TRBV6-5	many	17	CASSYSRGPLLQETQYF	TGTGCCAGCAGTTACTCGAGGGGACCCCTCTTACAAGAGACCCAGTACTTC
TRBJ1-5	NA	TRBV12-3/TRBV12-4	many	12	CASSLDYRPQHF	TGTGCCAGCAGCCTGGACTATAGGCCCCAGCATTTT
TRBJ2-7	NA	TRBV28	many	16	CASSLPTGQSSYEQYF	TGTGCCAGCAGTTTACCTACGGGCCAGAGCTCCTACGAGCAGTACTTC
TRBJ2-5	TRBD2	TRBV5-4	many	17	CASSLVSGGSNQETQYF	TGTGCCAGCAGCTTGGTTAGCGGGGGGTCCAACCAAGAGACCCAGTACTTC
TRBJ2-1	TRBD2	TRBV20-1	many	13	CSAGTSAYNEQFF	TGCAGTGCGGGGACTAGCGCGTACAATGAGCAGTTCTTC
TRBJ2-1	TRBD2	TRBV20-1	many	18	CSARASGTSGGIYNEQFF	TGCAGTGCTAGGGCTTCCGGGACTAGCGGGGGCATATACAATGAGCAGTTCTTC
TRBJ1-2	NA	TRBV29-1	many	12	CSVESGYYGYTF	TGCAGCGTTGAATCGGGTTACTATGGCTACACCTTC